Listed here is a single T cell receptor beta chain. Antigen unknown. This entry is derived from a study of cytomegalovirus exposure and HLA in healthy donors. Study-level results: TRBV6-2, TRBV6-3 and some other V segments were excluded as indistinguishable.

The primer mix had 60 Vbeta and 13 Jbeta primers. The method was immunoSEQ multiplex PCR; TCRdb's version includes in-frame clones alone and lacks a portion of them. The sample contains some 180,000 clones, over 65% of which appear only once. The germline V gene encodes CDR1 SGDLS and CDR2 YYNGEE. J gave up 5 bases and V 0 bases, and 6 bases lay outside the gene matches. The CDR3 is 15 amino acids. The gene calls are TRBV9 and TRBJ2-3; 7 bases line up with TRBD2. The receptor was derived from a man aged 18 to 35 in good health and CMV-seronegative. Specimen: PBMCs. The CDR3 DNA is TGTGCCAGCAGCGTAGGAGGGAGGGCCGTAGATACGCAGTATTTT. It yields the protein CASSVGGRAVDTQYF. Variable domain in full (rest from reference TRBV9 and TRBJ2-3): DSGVTQTPKHLITATGQRVTLRCSPRSGDLSVYWYQQSLDQGLQFLIQYYNGEERAKGNILERFSAQQFPDLHSELNLSSLELGDSALYFCASSVGGRAVDTQYFGPGTRLTVL.